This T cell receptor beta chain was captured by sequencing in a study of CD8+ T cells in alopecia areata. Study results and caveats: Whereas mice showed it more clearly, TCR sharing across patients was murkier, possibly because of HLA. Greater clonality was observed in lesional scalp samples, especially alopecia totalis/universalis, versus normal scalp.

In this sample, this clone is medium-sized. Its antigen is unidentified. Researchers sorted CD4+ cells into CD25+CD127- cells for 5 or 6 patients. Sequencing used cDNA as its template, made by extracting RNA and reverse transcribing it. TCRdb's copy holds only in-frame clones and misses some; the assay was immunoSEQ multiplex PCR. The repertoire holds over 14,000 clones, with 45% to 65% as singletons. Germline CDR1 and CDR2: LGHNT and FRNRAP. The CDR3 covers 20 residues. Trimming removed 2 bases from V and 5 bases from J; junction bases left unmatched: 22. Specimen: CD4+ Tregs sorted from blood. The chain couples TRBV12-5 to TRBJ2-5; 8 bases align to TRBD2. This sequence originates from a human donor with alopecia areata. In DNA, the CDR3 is TGTGCTAGTGGTTTGACGTCAGGGTCTAGCGGGTTCAGCCGGGAGGAGACCCAGTACTTC. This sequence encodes CASGLTSGSSGFSREETQYF.